Each of the 24 T cell receptor beta chains below was sequenced from the same sample in a study of patients and donors after allogeneic stem cell transplantation. TCRdb re-analysed the RT-PCR reads in MiXCR, keeping a single row per CDR3 protein. The data contain hundreds of thousands of distinct CDR3 sequences, about a sixth of them singletons. Material: blood, either unsorted or a sorted T cell fraction (not recorded which). These receptors came from a human donor who was either an allogeneic HSCT recipient or a stem cell or donor lymphocyte infusion donor (not recorded which). It is not recorded whose cells these are; they may come from a transplant donor.

V usage is TRBV5-4 and J usage is TRBJ2-7; TRBD1 aligns across 10 bases. Losses at the gene ends were 2 bases for V and 5 bases for J; bases not matched to a gene: 7. Germline CDR1 reads SGHNT; CDR2 reads YYREEE (reference sequence). The CDR3 has 15 amino acids. The CDR3 sequence is CASSFPGQGYNEQYF. The DNA of the CDR3 is TGTGCCAGCAGCTTTCCGGGACAGGGGTATAACGAGCAGTACTTC.

This clonotype was observed a handful of times. The genes are TRBV7-6 and TRBJ2-7; possibly TRBD1 or TRBD2 for D (5 bases each). The V end was cut by 1 base, the J end by 0 bases, with 16 bases between. In germline, CDR1 is SGHVS, CDR2 FNYEAQ. The CDR3 extends over 17 amino acids. This chain's CDR3 is CASSLEPGAGFSYEQYF. DNA for the CDR3: TGTGCCAGCAGCTTAGAGCCCGGGGCAGGTTTCTCCTACGAGCAGTACTTC.

The chain employs TRBV15 and TRBJ1-4; maybe TRBD1 (5 bases). V lost 0 bases, J lost 0 bases, and 8 bases lay in between. The length of the CDR3 is 16 residues. Germline V gene data show CDR1 as LNHNV and CDR2 as YYDKDF (reference sequence). This CDR3 is CATSREGTATNEKLFF. CDR3 coding DNA: TGTGCCACCAGCAGAGAGGGGACTGCAACTAATGAAAAACTGTTTTTT. The full variable domain, with the rest looked up from reference TRBV15 and TRBJ1-4, is DAMVIQNPRYQVTQFGKPVTLSCSQTLNHNVMYWYQQKSSQAPKLLFHYYDKDFNNEADTPDNFQSRRPNTSFCFLDIRSPGLGDTAMYLCATSREGTATNEKLFFGSGTQLSVL.

V is TRBV20-1 and J is TRBJ2-7; 8 bases match TRBD1. From germline, CDR1 is DFQATT and CDR2 SNEGSKA (reference sequence). The J segment lost 7 bases and the V segment lost 6 bases, leaving 8 bases of the junction unmatched. The CDR3 runs to 12 residues. The CDR3 sequence: CSAGTGMREQYF. CDR3 nucleotides: TGCAGTGCCGGGACAGGAATGAGGGAGCAGTACTTC.

Note on this clonotype: Mismatch with germline at one junction end may stem from a read error. The J gene is TRBJ1-5, the V gene TRBV6-1; 9 bases are shared with TRBD1. CDR1 MNHNS and CDR2 SASEGT come from the germline V gene. The CDR3 extends over 17 amino acids. CDR3 amino acids: CASSKARQGVRNQPQHF. CDR3 nucleotide sequence: TGTGCCAGCAGTAAAGCGAGACAGGGGGTACGCAATCAGCCCCAGCATTTT.

This clonotype was seen only a few times. The chain uses TRBV27 and TRBJ2-1; no clear D gene. This CDR3 comprises 14 residues. Trimming left V 8 bases short and J 0 bases short, with 11 bases between. From germline, CDR1 is MNHEY and CDR2 SMNVEV (reference sequence). In DNA, the CDR3 is TGTGCCAGCTCCTCAGAATACTCCTACAATGAGCAGTTCTTC. Translating it yields CASSSEYSYNEQFF.

The gene calls are TRBV15 and TRBJ1-1; D not resolved. Germline V gene data show CDR1 as LNHNV and CDR2 as YYDKDF (reference sequence). CDR3 size: 13 residues. V was clipped by 0 bases and J by 8 bases, with 10 bases between them. CDR3 coding DNA: TGTGCCACCAGCAGAGATGTCGGCGGAGAAGCTTTCTTT. It encodes CATSRDVGGEAFF.

This clonotype was counted many times. The V and J genes are TRBV12-3 or TRBV12-4 and TRBJ1-5; D is perhaps TRBD1 (5 bases). This CDR3 contains 15 residues. V gave up 8 bases and J gave up 0 bases, with 14 bases separating them. CDR3 loop: CASRTGTPSNQPQHF. CDR3 sequence (DNA): TGTGCCAGCCGCACCGGGACCCCTAGCAATCAGCCCCAGCATTTT.

This clonotype appeared a few times. This chain connects TRBV3-1 to TRBJ2-5, with D maybe TRBD2 (7 bases). CDR1 and CDR2 from the germline V gene are LGHDT and YNNKEL (reference sequence). Deletions cut 8 bases from V and 3 bases from J, with 25 bases between. The CDR3 is 17 amino acids. CDR3 coding DNA: TGTGCCAGCTGCGGAAACGGGGGGCTCCTCAGCGAAGAGACCCAGTACTTC. Translation gives CASCGNGGLLSEETQYF.

This clonotype showed up just a few times. The chain links TRBV12-3 or TRBV12-4 to TRBJ2-7, with 7 bases lining up with TRBD2. The CDR3 totals 15 residues. The trim removed 4 bases at V and 4 bases at J, leaving 10 bases unmatched. CDR3 protein: CASSSLGGGTYEQYF. For the CDR3, the DNA is TGTGCCAGCAGTTCACTGGGGGGGGGGACTTACGAGCAGTACTTC.

The chain recombines TRBV19 with TRBJ2-5; 7 bases agree with TRBD1. V trimming: 5 bases; J trimming: 0 bases; junction bases outside the gene matches: 6. CDR3 length: 15 residues. From germline, CDR1 is LNHDA and CDR2 SQIVND (reference sequence). CDR3 in amino acids: CASSLTGDYQETQYF. The CDR3 DNA reads as TGTGCCAGTAGTCTTACAGGGGATTACCAAGAGACCCAGTACTTC.

CDR3 amino acids: CASSLQGAGPQHF. The CDR3 DNA reads as TGTGCCAGCAGTCTACAGGGGGCAGGGCCCCAGCATTTT. The chain links TRBV12-3 or TRBV12-4 to TRBJ1-5, with TRBD1 identical over 9 bases. The ends lost 5 bases at V and 9 bases at J; junction bases unmatched: 5. The CDR3 covers 13 residues.

This chain joins TRBV6-1 and TRBJ2-7; 8 nucleotides align to TRBD1. This CDR3 region has 19 residues. With V trimmed by 0 bases and J by 3 bases, 16 bases remained unmatched. The V gene's germline CDR1 is MNHNS and CDR2 SASEGT. The CDR3, as DNA: TGTGCCAGCAGTGAAGCGCTGGGAGGTACGGTGGGACAGGTCTACGAGCAGTACTTC. Translation gives CASSEALGGTVGQVYEQYF.

V is TRBV15 and J is TRBJ1-1; D remains unclear. The V and J ends lost 1 base and 5 bases respectively, with 5 bases between them. Germline CDR1 reads LNHNV; CDR2 reads YYDKDF (reference sequence). The CDR3 contains 12 residues. Here the CDR3 reads CATSRVGTEAFF. The CDR3 DNA is TGTGCCACCAGCAGAGTAGGGACTGAAGCTTTCTTT.

Only a few counts were recorded for this clonotype. The chain employs TRBV24-1 and TRBJ2-6; D remains unclear. In germline, CDR1 is KGHDR, CDR2 SFDVKD. The CDR3 runs to 17 residues. V shed 2 bases and J shed 0 bases, with 10 bases lying between them. CDR3 sequence: CATSDSPDVSGANVLTF. CDR3 bases: TGTGCCACCAGTGATTCGCCGGATGTCTCTGGGGCCAACGTCCTGACTTTC.

The chain carries TRBV20-1 and TRBJ2-1; possibly TRBD2 for D (6 bases). Trimming removed 7 bases from V and 0 bases from J, with 13 bases in between. CDR1 and CDR2 (germline): DFQATT, SNEGSKA (reference sequence). CDR3 size: 14 residues. The CDR3 here is CSVGGMSSYNEQFF. The CDR3, as DNA: TGCAGTGTTGGCGGGATGAGCTCCTACAATGAGCAGTTCTTC.

This chain uses TRBV2 with TRBJ2-1; D is uncertain. Trimming pared 4 bases from V and 0 bases from J, leaving 13 bases between. The germline gives CDR1 SNHLY, CDR2 FYNNEI. The CDR3 totals 16 residues. This CDR3 reads CASSARVATSYNEQFF. The CDR3 bases are TGTGCCAGCAGTGCCCGGGTAGCTACCTCCTACAATGAGCAGTTCTTC.

In the case of this clonotype: The junction shows a germline mismatch at one end, possibly a read error. J is TRBJ1-1 and V is TRBV5-1; D gene ambiguous. The CDR3 extends over 15 amino acids. CDR1 SGHRS and CDR2 YFSETQ come from the germline V gene. CDR3 nucleotides: TGCGCCAGCAGCTCGCGTGATGGTGGAGGCACTGAAGCTTCCTTT. Translated, it gives CASSSRDGGGTEASF.

This clonotype showed up just a few times. This chain connects TRBV24-1 to TRBJ1-2, with 9 bases lining up with TRBD1. The J segment lost 8 bases and the V segment lost 3 bases, leaving 6 bases of the junction unmatched. The CDR3 length is 14 residues. Germline loops: CDR1 KGHDR, CDR2 SFDVKD. DNA of the CDR3: TGTGCCACCAGTGATCCGGACAGGGGATGGGGCTACACCTTC. Amino acid sequence: CATSDPDRGWGYTF.

The chain uses TRBV12-3 or TRBV12-4 and TRBJ2-7; 14 positions agree with TRBD2. V gave up 6 bases and J gave up 2 bases; unmatched junction bases: 3. CDR3 length: 15 amino acids. The CDR3: CASSKTSGRAYEQYF. The CDR3 coding sequence is TGTGCCAGCAGCAAGACTAGCGGGAGGGCCTACGAGCAGTACTTC.

As DNA, the CDR3 is TGCAGTGCTAGACCCCTCCCTCTAGCGGGAGTGTCAGATACGCAGTATTTT. Translation gives CSARPLPLAGVSDTQYF. The genes are TRBV20-1 and TRBJ2-3, with 10 bases fitting TRBD2. With V trimmed by 2 bases and J by 4 bases, 12 bases remained unmatched. The CDR3 contains 17 residues. Germline CDR1 DFQATT, CDR2 SNEGSKA (reference sequence).

The V call is TRBV5-6, the J call TRBJ1-2; no firm D call. V shed 0 bases and J shed 6 bases, with 6 bases lying between them. Germline loops: CDR1 SGHDT, CDR2 YYEEEE. This CDR3 comprises 12 residues. CDR3 residues: CASSLGQNGYTF. In nucleotides, the CDR3 is TGTGCCAGCAGCTTGGGGCAGAATGGCTACACCTTC.

This clonotype was counted a few times. The chain combines TRBV20-1 with TRBJ1-2; TRBD1 might be the D (5 bases). V was cut by 1 base and J by 1 base, with 16 bases left in between. Germline V gives CDR1 DFQATT, CDR2 SNEGSKA (reference sequence). The CDR3 has 16 residues. The CDR3 region is CSARVGPLQVNYGYTF. The CDR3 coding sequence is TGCAGTGCTAGAGTGGGGCCGCTGCAGGTTAACTATGGCTACACCTTC.

CDR3 loop: CASSFAGVGSGELFF. The CDR3 DNA reads as TGTGCCAGCAGCTTCGCAGGGGTTGGCTCCGGGGAGCTGTTTTTT. The chain couples TRBV5-6 to TRBJ2-2; possibly TRBD1 for D (6 bases). Between the trimmed V and J ends, which lost 2 bases and 6 bases, there was a span of 14 bases. Germline loops: CDR1 SGHDT, CDR2 YYEEEE. The CDR3 runs 15 residues.